This TCR beta chain was identified during a study of T cells in Graves' hyperthyroidism and ophthalmopathy. Study results and limitations: The model anticipated ophthalmopathy a median around six months pre-onset.

Template material for amplifying TCR beta CDR3 regions consisted of RNA transcripts. TCR CDR3 underwent first-round RT-PCR with the HTBI primer set. One entry per CDR3 protein, called by TCRdb with MiXCR from the multiplex PCR reads. The sample shows about 380,000 distinct CDR3 sequences, 15% to 20% of them seen only once. This clonotype was detected many times. Its antigen remains unidentified. Trimming at V came to 8 bases and at J to 3 bases, leaving 8 bases not matched to a gene. This CDR3 spans 16 amino acids. The TCR comes from a man aged 18 to 35 with Graves' ophthalmopathy. The specimen was blood. This sequence joins TRBV12-3 or TRBV12-4 and TRBJ2-6; 9 bases map to TRBD2. The CDR3 nucleotides read TGTGCCAGCTGTTGGCGGGGGGGCCGTGGGGCCAACGTCCTGACTTTC. It codes for CASCWRGGRGANVLTF.